This is a list of T cell receptor beta chains from one sample in a study of long-term antiretroviral therapy in people with HIV. Generated by immunoSEQ multiplex PCR, the TCRdb table keeps only in-frame clones and is missing some. The sample consists of about 22,000 clones, approximately 84% of them appearing once. The sequencing used unsorted PBMCs, collected roughly 5.7 years after starting antiretroviral therapy. Receptors originate from a young man with HIV. Both conserved end residues are part of each CDR3. The D gene is left open where the match is weak. Not all rows give a size; the values are once, few, many and, for expanded clones, a class.

d_call j_call v_call clone_size cdr3_aa cdr3_nt
TRBD2 TRBJ2-1 TRBV6-1 . CASSGLAGGQDEQFF TGTGCCAGCAGTGGGCTAGCGGGGGGGCAGGATGAGCAGTTCTTC
. TRBJ1-3 TRBV7-9 . CASSLAGEPGNTIYF TGTGCCAGCAGCCTGGCAGGGGAGCCTGGAAACACCATATATTTT
. TRBJ2-5 TRBV20-1 . CSARGEETQYF TGCAGTGCTAGAGGCGAAGAGACCCAGTACTTC
. TRBJ2-1 TRBV6-5 . CASSYSNNEQFF TGTGCCAGCAGTTACTCGAACAATGAGCAGTTCTTC
TRBD1 TRBJ2-1 TRBV6-4 . CASSDSADRANEQFF TGTGCCAGCAGTGACTCCGCGGACAGGGCCAATGAGCAGTTCTTC
. TRBJ1-4 TRBV28 . CASSLRAGSEKLFF TGTGCCAGCAGTTTACGGGCAGGTAGTGAAAAACTGTTTTTT
TRBD2 TRBJ2-7 TRBV29-1 . CATSGSKSYEQYF TGCGCTACTAGCGGGAGCAAATCCTACGAGCAGTACTTC
. TRBJ1-3 TRBV6-1 . CASSENRVSNTIYF TGTGCCAGCAGTGAAAACCGGGTCTCAAACACCATATATTTT
TRBD2 TRBJ2-7 TRBV27 . CASSLGGRAYEQYF TGTGCCAGCAGTTTGGGTGGGAGGGCCTACGAGCAGTACTTC
TRBD1 TRBJ1-1 TRBV27 . CASSLSLAGGTTEVFF TGTGCCAGCAGTTTATCCCTCGCAGGGGGGACCACTGAAGTTTTCTTT
TRBD1 TRBJ1-2 TRBV27 . CASSHGDRGPRKYGYTF TGTGCCAGCAGTCACGGGGACAGGGGACCTCGCAAGTATGGCTACACCTTC
. TRBJ1-2 TRBV6-6 . CASSYGGAAYGYTF TGTGCCAGCAGTTACGGGGGCGCCGCCTATGGCTACACCTTC
TRBD2 TRBJ2-7 TRBV11-2 . CASSLSGRSSYEQYF TGTGCCAGCAGCTTAAGCGGGAGGAGCTCCTACGAGCAGTACTTC
. TRBJ2-1 TRBV7-3 once CASSLLLGEQFF TGTGCCAGCAGCTTACTTTTAGGTGAGCAGTTCTTC
. TRBJ1-1 TRBV5-6 . CASSWGQNTEAFF TGTGCCAGCAGCTGGGGGCAGAACACTGAAGCTTTCTTT
TRBD2 TRBJ2-7 TRBV7-2 . CASSLGFSGGAYEQYF TGTGCCAGCAGCTTAGGTTTCAGCGGGGGGGCCTACGAGCAGTACTTC
. TRBJ2-5 TRBV19 . CASSIRGQETQYF TGTGCCAGTAGTATAAGGGGCCAAGAGACCCAGTACTTC
TRBD1 TRBJ1-2 TRBV7-2 . CASSLAGTGLLGGYTF TGTGCCAGCAGCTTAGCTGGGACAGGGTTGCTAGGGGGCTACACCTTC
. TRBJ2-1 TRBV7-9 . CASSSQLYNEQFF TGTGCCAGCAGCTCTCAGTTGTACAATGAGCAGTTCTTC
. TRBJ1-5 TRBV30 once CAWSGLGGAHQPQHF TGTGCCTGGAGCGGCCTTGGGGGGGCGCATCAGCCCCAGCATTTT
TRBD1 TRBJ1-4 TRBV5-1 . CASRPDREDGKLFF TGCGCCAGCAGACCCGACAGGGAAGACGGAAAACTGTTTTTT
TRBD1 TRBJ2-3 TRBV27 . CASSLHRDRVSTAADTQYF TGTGCCAGCAGTTTACACCGGGACAGGGTTTCGACTGCGGCAGATACGCAGTATTTT
. TRBJ2-7 TRBV7-3 . CASSLYGPQAEQYF TGTGCCAGCAGCTTATACGGCCCGCAAGCCGAGCAGTACTTC
. TRBJ2-7 TRBV27 . CASSLHEQYF TGTGCCAGCAGTTTACACGAGCAGTACTTC
. TRBJ1-1 TRBV6-5 . CASSFQGGTEAFF TGTGCCAGCAGTTTCCAGGGTGGCACTGAAGCTTTCTTT
TRBD1 TRBJ2-1 TRBV4-3 . CASSQRTGDYNEQFF TGCGCCAGCAGCCAGCGGACAGGGGATTACAATGAGCAGTTCTTC
. TRBJ2-3 TRBV5-1 . CASSLVGRGRITDTQYF TGCGCCAGCAGCCTCGTGGGCCGGGGGCGGATCACAGATACGCAGTATTTT
. TRBJ2-5 TRBV21-1 . CASSNDGETQYF TGTGCCAGCAGCAACGATGGGGAGACCCAGTACTTC
. TRBJ1-6 TRBV28 . CASRLPGANNSPLHF TGTGCCAGCAGGCTTCCGGGGGCGAATAATTCACCCCTCCACTTT
. TRBJ1-3 TRBV19 once CASIGLWSSGNTIYF TGTGCCAGTATTGGGTTATGGAGCTCTGGAAACACCATATATTTT
TRBD2 TRBJ2-2 TRBV7-3 . CASSPIGAGDGGELFF TGTGCCAGCAGCCCGATTGGAGCGGGGGACGGCGGGGAGCTGTTTTTT
. TRBJ2-5 TRBV28 . CASSSPRETRGLQETQYF TGTGCCAGCAGTTCCCCTCGGGAGACAAGGGGCCTACAAGAGACCCAGTACTTC
. TRBJ2-1 TRBV29-1 . CSVEIWDSNYNEQFF TGCAGCGTTGAAATTTGGGACTCTAACTACAATGAGCAGTTCTTC
TRBD1 TRBJ2-2 TRBV9 once CASSERTGGTGELFF TGTGCCAGCAGCGAGAGGACAGGGGGCACCGGGGAGCTGTTTTTT
. TRBJ1-2 TRBV2 . CASSAGWARAYGYTF TGTGCCAGCAGTGCCGGCTGGGCCCGGGCCTATGGCTACACCTTC
. TRBJ2-3 TRBV7-9 . CASSPGSDTQYF TGTGCCAGCAGCCCGGGATCAGATACGCAGTATTTT
. TRBJ2-7 TRBV21-1 . CASSNGGTGGYEQYF TGTGCCAGCAGCAACGGTGGGACGGGGGGCTACGAGCAGTACTTC
. TRBJ2-7 TRBV11-2 . CASSPGGGIYEQYF TGTGCCAGCAGCCCAGGTGGTGGGATCTACGAGCAGTACTTC
. TRBJ2-1 TRBV29-1 . CSGGEREQFF TGCAGCGGGGGGGAGAGAGAGCAGTTCTTC
. TRBJ1-4 TRBV7-9 . CASSPTGKTNEKLFF TGTGCCAGCAGCCCTACAGGGAAAACTAATGAAAAACTGTTTTTT
TRBD1 TRBJ2-7 TRBV11-3 . CASSFDRGRTYEQYF TGTGCCAGCAGTTTCGACAGGGGGAGAACCTACGAGCAGTACTTC
TRBD1 TRBJ2-5 TRBV2 . CASSGTGGGETQYF TGTGCCAGCAGTGGGACAGGGGGTGGAGAGACCCAGTACTTC
. TRBJ2-7 TRBV27 few CASSLTRYYEQYF TGTGCCAGCAGTTTGACTAGGTACTACGAGCAGTACTTC
. TRBJ2-1 TRBV18 . CASSPPSAGRTYNEQFF TGTGCCAGCTCACCTCCATCGGCCGGTCGTACTTACAATGAGCAGTTCTTC
. TRBJ2-1 TRBV4-3 . CASSQGAGYNEQFF TGCGCCAGCAGCCAAGGAGCCGGATACAATGAGCAGTTCTTC
. TRBJ1-4 TRBV30 . CAISGTHNEKLFF TGTGCCATTTCCGGGACACATAATGAAAAACTGTTTTTT
TRBD2 TRBJ2-7 TRBV6-5 . CASWTSGPYEQYF TGTGCCAGCTGGACTAGCGGTCCCTACGAGCAGTACTTC
. TRBJ2-3 TRBV6-5 . CASSYSASADTQYF TGTGCCAGCAGTTACTCTGCTAGCGCTGATACGCAGTATTTT
TRBD2 TRBJ2-3 TRBV25-1 . CAILPTSGRTDTQYF TGTGCCATCCTGCCCACTAGCGGGAGAACAGATACGCAGTATTTT
TRBD2 TRBJ2-7 TRBV19 . CASSKGLTLSSYEQYF TGTGCCAGTAGTAAGGGACTAACCCTTAGCTCCTACGAGCAGTACTTC
TRBD1 TRBJ1-5 TRBV19 . CASCQGGNQPQHF TGTGCCTCCTGCCAGGGGGGGAATCAGCCCCAGCATTTT
TRBD1 TRBJ1-2 TRBV4-3 once CASSRNPGQGIYGYTF TGCGCCAGCAGCCGAAATCCGGGACAGGGAATCTATGGCTACACCTTC
TRBD1 TRBJ1-5 TRBV7-2 . CASSPGTGGSNQPQHF TGTGCCAGCAGCCCAGGGACAGGGGGTAGCAATCAGCCCCAGCATTTT
. TRBJ2-7 TRBV11-2 once CASSPTTHGQYF TGTGCCAGCAGCCCAACCACTCACGGGCAGTACTTC
. TRBJ1-4 TRBV30 few CAWIDLGTNEKLFF TGTGCCTGGATCGACCTGGGAACTAATGAAAAACTGTTTTTT
. TRBJ1-1 TRBV18 once CASSRLDRNTEAFF TGTGCCAGCTCACGACTCGACAGGAACACTGAAGCTTTCTTT
. TRBJ1-2 TRBV2 . CASSESLLYF TGTGCCAGCAGTGAATCGCTATTATACTTC
. TRBJ2-5 TRBV7-2 . CASSLQETQYF TGTGCCAGCAGCTTACAAGAGACCCAGTACTTC
TRBD1 TRBJ2-7 TRBV19 few CASSTRTGEPYEQYF TGTGCCAGTAGTACTAGGACAGGGGAACCCTACGAGCAGTACTTC
TRBD1 TRBJ2-1 TRBV5-1 . CASSSESGQGHEQFF TGCGCCAGCAGCTCGGAGTCGGGACAGGGCCATGAGCAGTTCTTC